One and the same sample provided the 10 T cell receptor beta chains below, sequenced in a study of T cell responses to AZD1222 COVID-19 vaccine. Produced via immunoSEQ multiplex PCR; TCRdb's table is partial and in-frame only. The profile shows 95,000 to 150,000 clones, 88% of them singletons. The sample in question was peripheral blood, obtained on day 0 of AZD1222 vaccination. The receptor set was obtained from an adult in good health.

This chain joins TRBV28 and TRBJ1-5; D is unclear. Germline CDR1 is MDHEN and CDR2 is SYDVKM. V dropped 3 bases and J dropped 4 bases, with 10 bases sitting between them. The CDR3 totals 14 residues. The CDR3 protein is CASSLGQMNQPQHF. In nucleotides, the CDR3 is TGTGCCAGCAGTTTGGGCCAGATGAATCAGCCCCAGCATTTT. Full variable domain (rest looked up from reference TRBV28 and TRBJ1-5): DVKVTQSSRYLVKRTGEKVFLECVQDMDHENMFWYRQDPGLGLRLIYFSYDVKMKEKGDIPEGYSVSREKKERFSLILESASTNQTSMYLCASSLGQMNQPQHFGDGTRLSIL.

This clone was recorded once. This chain uses TRBV28 with TRBJ1-5, with TRBD1 matching over 11 bases. The germline V gene encodes CDR1 MDHEN and CDR2 SYDVKM. With V trimmed by 5 bases and J by 4 bases, 19 bases remained unmatched. The CDR3 has 20 residues. In DNA form, the CDR3 reads TGTGCCAGCAGTACTCAACAGGACAGGGGGCTGTACAGGGGGAATCAGCCCCAGCATTTT. Encoded protein: CASSTQQDRGLYRGNQPQHF. The full variable domain, completed using reference TRBV28 and TRBJ1-5, is DVKVTQSSRYLVKRTGEKVFLECVQDMDHENMFWYRQDPGLGLRLIYFSYDVKMKEKGDIPEGYSVSREKKERFSLILESASTNQTSMYLCASSTQQDRGLYRGNQPQHFGDGTRLSIL.

Here the CDR3 reads CASSLSQTPTGELFF. CDR3 nucleotide sequence: TGTGCCAGCAGCTTGAGTCAAACGCCCACCGGGGAGCTGTTTTTT. The chain employs TRBV7-9 and TRBJ2-2; D gene uncertain. CDR1 and CDR2 (germline): SEHNR, FQNEAQ (reference sequence). The V end was cut by 3 bases, the J end by 4 bases, with 12 bases between. The CDR3 is made up of 15 amino acids. Full variable domain (rest looked up from reference TRBV7-9 and TRBJ2-2): DTGVSQNPRHKITKRGQNVTFRCDPISEHNRLYWYRQTLGQGPEFLTYFQNEAQLEKSRLLSDRFSAERPKGSFSTLEIQRTEQGDSAMYLCASSLSQTPTGELFFGEGSRLTVL.

This clone was seen a single time. V and J are TRBV15 and TRBJ2-7, with 7 bases lining up with TRBD1. The V gene end was trimmed by 1 base and the J gene end by 10 bases; junction bases not matched to a gene: 10. Germline values: CDR1 LNHNV, CDR2 YYDKDF (reference sequence). CDR3 length: 14 amino acids. For the CDR3, the DNA is TGTGCCACCAGCAGAGGTGGTACAGGGGAGTTCCAGTACTTC. This translates into CATSRGGTGEFQYF.

V gene TRBV6-5 combines with J gene TRBJ2-2; D is uncertain. The CDR3 loop spans 14 amino acids. Trimming removed 6 bases from V and 3 bases from J, with 11 bases in between. CDR1 MNHEY and CDR2 SVGAGI come from the germline V gene. The CDR3, as DNA: TGTGCCAGCAGGAGAAGAGGAGACACCGGGGAGCTGTTTTTT. Amino acid sequence: CASRRRGDTGELFF.

The rearrangement joins TRBV5-1 to TRBJ1-5; 9 bases are a match to TRBD1. Germline-derived CDR1 and CDR2 are SGHRS and YFSETQ. V lost 4 bases, J lost 1 base, and 3 bases stayed unmatched. CDR3 size: 15 residues. In nucleotides, the CDR3 is TGCGCCAGCAGCCCGGGACAGGGAAGCAATCAGCCCCAGCATTTT. Its protein is CASSPGQGSNQPQHF.

The chain links TRBV5-1 to TRBJ2-7, with 7 bases fitting TRBD1. V lost 4 bases, J lost 0 bases, and 4 bases stayed unmatched. This CDR3 region has 14 residues. The germline V gene has CDR1 SGHRS and CDR2 YFSETQ. CDR3 bases: TGCGCCAGCAGCCAGGACAGGATCTCCTACGAGCAGTACTTC. It encodes CASSQDRISYEQYF.

This rearrangement joins TRBV27 to TRBJ2-7; 7 bases map to TRBD1. J was trimmed by 2 bases and V by 4 bases; bases with no gene match: 2. Per germline, CDR1 MNHEY and CDR2 SMNVEV (reference sequence). This CDR3 region has 13 residues. The CDR3 bases are TGTGCCAGCAGTTACAGGGGAGCCTACGAGCAGTACTTC. Its translation is CASSYRGAYEQYF.

V gene TRBV2 combines with J gene TRBJ2-1, with D unresolved. Germline lookup yields CDR1 SNHLY and CDR2 FYNNEI. This CDR3 contains 15 residues. Between the trimmed V and J ends, which lost 1 base and 0 bases, there was a span of 7 bases. The CDR3 DNA reads as TGTGCCAGCAGTGAAGTTGTGGGCTCCTACAATGAGCAGTTCTTC. This gives the protein CASSEVVGSYNEQFF.

The chain combines TRBV6-5 with TRBJ2-2; a weak D match, TRBD1 (5 bases). Germline lookup yields CDR1 MNHEY and CDR2 SVGAGI. The CDR3 consists of 15 residues. V lost 5 bases and J 3 bases, leaving 13 bases between the germline ends. The CDR3 bases are TGTGCCAGCAGTCGGTTCAGGGCGGACACCGGGGAGCTGTTTTTT. Translation: CASSRFRADTGELFF.